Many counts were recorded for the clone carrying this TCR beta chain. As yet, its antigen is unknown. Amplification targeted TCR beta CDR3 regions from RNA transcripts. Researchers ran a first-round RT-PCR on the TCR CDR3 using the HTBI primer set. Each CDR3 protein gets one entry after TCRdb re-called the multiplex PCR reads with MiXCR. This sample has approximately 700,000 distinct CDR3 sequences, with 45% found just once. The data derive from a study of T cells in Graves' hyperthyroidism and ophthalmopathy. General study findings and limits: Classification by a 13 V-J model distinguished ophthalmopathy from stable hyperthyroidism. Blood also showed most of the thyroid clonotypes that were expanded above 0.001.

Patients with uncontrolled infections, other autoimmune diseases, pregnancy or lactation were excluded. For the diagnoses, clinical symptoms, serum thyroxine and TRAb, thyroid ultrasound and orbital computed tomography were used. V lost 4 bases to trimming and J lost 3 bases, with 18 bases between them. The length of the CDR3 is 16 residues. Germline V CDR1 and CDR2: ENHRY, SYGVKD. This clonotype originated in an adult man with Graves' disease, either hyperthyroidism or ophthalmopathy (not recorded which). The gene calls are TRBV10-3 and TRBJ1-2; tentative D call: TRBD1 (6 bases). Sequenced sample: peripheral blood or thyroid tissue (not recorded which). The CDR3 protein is CAISGGTGKVDYGYTF. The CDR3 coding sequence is TGTGCCATCAGTGGGGGTACAGGGAAAGTGGACTATGGCTACACCTTC.